These 6 T cell receptor beta chains originate from one sample sequenced in a study of post-analysis software for immune sequencing data. General observations from the study: TRBV5-6, TRBV5-1 and TRBV20-1 belonged to a set of roughly 5 TRBV segments that were more frequent in patients than controls.

The antigens of these receptors remain unknown. Unique molecular identifiers were built into the TCR beta cDNA libraries. In TCRdb, the PCR reads were re-called with MiXCR into one record per CDR3 protein. The table records roughly 570,000 distinct CDR3 sequences, less than 40% of them present only once. The specimen was blood. Source of these receptors: a girl aged 2-17 years with multiple sclerosis.

The chain joins TRBV20-1 to TRBJ2-3, with D uncertain. CDR1 is DFQATT, CDR2 SNEGSKA, per germline (reference sequence). V gave up 4 bases and J gave up 2 bases, with 4 bases separating them. The CDR3 is 11 residues long. CDR3 nucleotides: TGCAGTGCTATACACACAGATACGCAGTATTTT. Protein product: CSAIHTDTQYF.

The chain employs TRBV5-1 and TRBJ2-5; either TRBD1 or TRBD2 may fit D (5 bases each). The CDR3 sequence is 12 residues long. Per germline, CDR1 SGHRS and CDR2 YFSETQ. V lost 5 bases and J 5 bases, leaving 10 bases between the germline ends. CDR3 residues: CASRGEGETQYF. CDR3 nucleotides: TGCGCCAGCAGGGGGGAAGGGGAGACCCAGTACTTC.

The sample holds one count of this clonotype. V is TRBV2 and J is TRBJ1-2; D might be TRBD1 (5 bases). The CDR3 is 15 residues long. V was trimmed by 2 bases and J by 8 bases, leaving 18 bases between them. The germline gives CDR1 SNHLY, CDR2 FYNNEI. CDR3 bases: TGTGCCAGCAGTGAAATCGGGGGAAAGGCGGAGGGCTACACCTTC. Encoded protein: CASSEIGGKAEGYTF.

This clonotype has more than one count but fewer than ten. The J gene is TRBJ2-5, the V gene TRBV20-1; either TRBD1 or TRBD2 may fit D (5 bases each). CDR1 is DFQATT and CDR2 is SNEGSKA in the germline V gene (reference sequence). CDR3 length: 15 amino acids. V shed 6 bases and J shed 2 bases, with 19 bases lying between them. CDR3 protein: CSAKVGPAVQETQYF. The DNA of the CDR3 is TGCAGTGCAAAGGTGGGGCCAGCGGTTCAAGAGACCCAGTACTTC.

As for this clonotype: The germline gene is not matched at one end of the junction; a read error may be the cause. The V and J genes are TRBV28 and TRBJ2-3; D possibly corresponds to TRBD1 (5 bases). This CDR3 has 15 residues. The V gene's germline CDR1 is MDHEN and CDR2 SYDVKM. CDR3 sequence (DNA): TGTGCCAGCACTTTAGGGGTATATCCGACAGATACGCAGTATTTT. Residues: CASTLGVYPTDTQYF.

This clonotype was seen more than once but under ten times. The rearrangement uses TRBV7-8 and TRBJ2-7; D gene uncertain. Germline V gene sequence: CDR1 SGHVS, CDR2 FQNEAQ. Trimming stripped 2 bases from V and 10 bases from J, with 18 bases between. The CDR3 extends over 14 amino acids. The CDR3 reads CASSLSNSPVPQYF. The DNA for the CDR3 is TGTGCCAGCAGCTTATCTAACAGCCCAGTTCCCCAGTACTTC.